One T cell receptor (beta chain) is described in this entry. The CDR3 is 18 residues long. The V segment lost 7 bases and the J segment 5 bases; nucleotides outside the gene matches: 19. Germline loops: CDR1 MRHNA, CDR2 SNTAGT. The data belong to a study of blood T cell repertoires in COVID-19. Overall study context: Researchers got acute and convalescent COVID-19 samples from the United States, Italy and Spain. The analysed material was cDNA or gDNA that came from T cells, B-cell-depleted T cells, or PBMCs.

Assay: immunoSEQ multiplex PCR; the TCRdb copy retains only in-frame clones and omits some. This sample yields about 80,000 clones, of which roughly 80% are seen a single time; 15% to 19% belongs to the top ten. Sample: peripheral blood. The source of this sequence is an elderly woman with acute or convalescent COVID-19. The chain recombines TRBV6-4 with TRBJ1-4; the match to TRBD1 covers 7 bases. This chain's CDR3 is CASNVPGTEQMENEKLFF. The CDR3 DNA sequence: TGTGCCAGCAACGTACCAGGGACAGAGCAAATGGAAAATGAAAAACTGTTTTTT.